One and the same sample provided the 6 T cell receptor beta chains below, sequenced in a study of T cells in Graves' hyperthyroidism and ophthalmopathy. RNA transcripts provided the source from which TCR beta CDR3 regions were amplified. The HTBI set primed first-round TCR CDR3 RT-PCR. TCRdb re-called the multiplex PCR reads through MiXCR, storing one row per CDR3 protein. The sample carries 350,000 or so distinct CDR3 sequences, around 18% recorded once. Material: blood. The receptor set was obtained from a woman aged 40-49 years with Graves' ophthalmopathy.

Ten or more counts support this clonotype. This chain's CDR3 is CAWGTGGDQPQHF. As DNA, the CDR3 is TGTGCCTGGGGGACAGGAGGCGATCAGCCCCAGCATTTT. The chain recombines TRBV30 with TRBJ1-5, with TRBD1 identical over 8 bases. In germline, CDR1 is GTSNPN, CDR2 SVGIG (reference sequence). CDR3 length: 13 amino acids. Losses at the gene ends were 5 bases for V and 5 bases for J; bases not matched to a gene: 5.

This clonotype was counted between two and nine times. The rearrangement links TRBV6-5 to TRBJ2-7; D not certain. Trimming cost V 6 bases and J 5 bases, with 11 bases left between them. This CDR3 has 12 residues. Germline V gene data show CDR1 as MNHEY and CDR2 as SVGAGI. The CDR3 here is CASSLNSHEQYF. The CDR3 bases are TGTGCCAGCAGCTTAAATTCCCACGAGCAGTACTTC.

This clonotype came up many times. The chain joins TRBV12-3 or TRBV12-4 to TRBJ2-7; TRBD2 matches at 8 bases. The CDR3 contains 14 residues. With V trimmed by 6 bases and J by 1 base, 5 bases remained unmatched. The CDR3 DNA follows: TGTGCCAGCAGCCTCAAGCGGGGGTCCTACGAGCAGTACTTC. It specifies CASSLKRGSYEQYF.

This clonotype was counted ten times or more. The V call is TRBV3-1, the J call TRBJ2-6, with no clear D. The germline V gene has CDR1 LGHDT and CDR2 YNNKEL (reference sequence). CDR3 size: 14 residues. Trimming cost V 0 bases and J 3 bases, with 3 bases left between them. CDR3 loop: CASSQDGGANVLTF. The DNA of the CDR3 is TGTGCCAGCAGCCAAGATGGTGGGGCCAACGTCCTGACTTTC.

This clonotype was counted at least ten times. This chain connects TRBV5-8 to TRBJ2-2, with TRBD2 identical over 8 bases. V lost 4 bases, J lost 4 bases, and 6 bases stayed unmatched. The CDR3 is 15 residues long. Germline loops: CDR1 SGHTS, CDR2 YDEGEE. CDR3 loop: CASSPGTSSTGELFF. The CDR3 DNA sequence: TGTGCCAGCAGCCCCGGGACTAGTAGCACCGGGGAGCTGTTTTTT. Full variable domain (remainder filled in from reference TRBV5-8 and TRBJ2-2): EAGVTQSPTHLIKTRGQQATLRCSPISGHTSVYWYQQALGLGLQFLLWYDEGEERNRGNFPPRFSGRQFPNYSSELNVNALELEDSALYLCASSPGTSSTGELFFGEGSRLTVL.

This clonotype was detected ten times or more. The gene calls are TRBV28 and TRBJ1-5; possibly TRBD1 for D (5 bases). V lost 5 bases and J lost 0, with 17 bases in between. Germline V gene lookup returns CDR1 MDHEN and CDR2 SYDVKM. The CDR3 runs 17 residues. The CDR3: CASSASLTGYSNQPQHF. CDR3 coding DNA: TGTGCCAGCAGTGCCTCCTTAACAGGATATAGCAATCAGCCCCAGCATTTT. The variable domain in full, with the rest retrieved from reference TRBV28 and TRBJ1-5, is DVKVTQSSRYLVKRTGEKVFLECVQDMDHENMFWYRQDPGLGLRLIYFSYDVKMKEKGDIPEGYSVSREKKERFSLILESASTNQTSMYLCASSASLTGYSNQPQHFGDGTRLSIL.